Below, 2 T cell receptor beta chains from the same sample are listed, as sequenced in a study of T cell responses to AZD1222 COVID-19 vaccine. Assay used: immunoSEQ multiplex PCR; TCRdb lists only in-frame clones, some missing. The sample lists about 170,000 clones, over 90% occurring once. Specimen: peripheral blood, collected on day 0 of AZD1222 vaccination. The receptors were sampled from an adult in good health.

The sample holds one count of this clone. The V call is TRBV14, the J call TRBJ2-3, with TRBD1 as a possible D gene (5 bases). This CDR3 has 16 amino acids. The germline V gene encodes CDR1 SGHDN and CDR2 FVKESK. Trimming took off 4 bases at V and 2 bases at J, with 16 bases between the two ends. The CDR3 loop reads CASSRGMNVDTDTQYF. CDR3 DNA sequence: TGTGCCAGCAGCCGGGGCATGAATGTAGACACAGATACGCAGTATTTT.

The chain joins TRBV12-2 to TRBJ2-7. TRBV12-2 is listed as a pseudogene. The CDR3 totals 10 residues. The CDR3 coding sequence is TGTGCAAGTCGCCCAACCGAGCAGTACTTC. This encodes CASRPTEQYF.